This TCR beta chain was found in a study of graft-versus-host responses after intestinal transplantation. Study information: Multivisceral, liver-intestinal, or isolated intestinal grafts went to recipients. Every one of the recipients received anti-thymocyte globulin induction and afterwards took tacrolimus and steroids for 3 to 4 years.

V was clipped by 10 bases and J by 0 bases, with 18 bases between them. This CDR3 is 15 amino acids long. The V gene's germline CDR1 is MNHNY and CDR2 SVGAGI (reference sequence). Method: immunoSEQ multiplex PCR; TCRdb's copy keeps in-frame clones and lacks some. The sample shows more than 10,000 clones, roughly 93% of them seen only once. Points on this clone: Its matching antigen is unknown.

General study results and limits: Detection of GvH clones occurred in recipient marrow, and some had their first appearance in ileum or blood.

This clonotype originated in a human patient who received an intestinal transplant, so some T cells may come from the graft donor. The chain has TRBV6-6 and TRBJ1-2; D is possibly TRBD1 (5 bases). The sample here was PBMCs, taken about 1,000 days after intestinal transplantation. The CDR3 region is CAIFYGGSTNYGYTF. The CDR3 nucleotides are TGTGCCATCTTCTACGGGGGGAGTACTAACTATGGCTACACCTTC.